The sequence of this T cell receptor (beta chain) was determined in a study of shared clonotypes between healthy human individuals (dated by TCRdb to the early 2020s). At the level of the whole study: Three men and two women, aged 18 to 49 years, made up the cohort. Per donor, leukapheresis produced somewhere between about 0.94 and 10 billion PBMCs. Libraries were prepared and TCR repertoires were sequenced by different laboratories using diverse techniques, in order to increase sequencing depth and limit assay-specific biases. For each donor, CD4 naive and CD4 memory were each run on three plates, CD8 naive on two plates, and CD8 memory on one plate. To estimate repertoire size and how much clonotypes are shared between individuals, the study performed deep sequencing of blood TCR repertoires from a handful of healthy adults. Study-wide conclusions, independent of this receptor: Approximately 4.8% of naive CD4, more than 3% of naive CD8, 2.3% of memory CD4, and over 0.35% of memory CD8 clonotypes were shared across several donors. The genetic and exposure-history diversity represented was limited by the small number of donors. Sampling was restricted to blood, and TCR repertoires in tissues likely differ from the TCR repertoires found in blood. Compared with non-shared clonotypes, the clonotypes found in all four sorted-subset donors had higher generation probabilities. Naive subsets generally had larger estimated clonotype richness than memory subsets. Pairwise subsampling led to the expectation that sequencing depth would affect the degree of clonotype sharing among donors. Incomplete sequencing was indicated by rarefaction of sorted-subset datasets, despite the large sequencing depth.

Using the deep immunoSEQ assay, TCR CDR3 regions were amplified from genomic DNA by multiplex PCR. Extracted genomic DNA from each cell subset was distributed evenly across all wells of several immunoSEQ 96-well plates, and each plate was treated as a replicate. For sorted subsets, about 210 ng of genomic DNA, equivalent to roughly 33,000 T cell genomes, went into each replicate PCR. Purified libraries were quantified with a Qubit 3.0 fluorometer, sized on a Bioanalyzer 2100, and re-quantified with the KAPA Library Quantification kit. A separate single-read 150-cycle Illumina NextSeq 550 flow cell was used to sequence each immunoSEQ 96-well plate. The source study handled its data this way. Because the immunoSEQ output included only junctional sequences and no quality scores, the filtering could not be the same as the filtering used for full-length reads. To assign V/J genes and CDR3, sequences were annotated using PyIR, a Python wrapper for IgBLAST v1.9, with IMGT germline references. Any read was removed if the V/J assignment was weak (E-value above 1e-6), the CDR3 was missing, or the read contained stop codons, out-of-frame junctions, or ambiguous translated residues. V3J clonotypes were defined as sequences sharing the same inferred V gene, J gene, and CDR3 amino acid sequence. The percentage overlap between two repertoires was calculated by dividing the number of shared unique clonotypes by the size of the smaller repertoire. Repertoire richness was assessed with RTK rarefaction, the Chao1 estimator, and Recon v2.1 estimates of unobserved clonotypes. For all TCRbeta clonotypes obtained by the gDNA method from several donors, generation probabilities were computed with OLGA. TCRdb limited this immuneACCESS table to in-frame rearrangements with V and J called. A share of clones is missing; checked studies link under half to unresolved V genes, and the rest is unexplained. V, J and clone size are those of that table, while D and trimming were read from the DNA. Here the sample has more than 2 million clones; around 95% occur a single time. The top ten clonotypes cover around 0.13% of the sample.

The donors were healthy, HIV-negative adults who had no recently reported acute infections or vaccinations. Every donor was a Caucasian adult residing in Nashville, Tennessee, USA. CD4+ T cells were enriched by magnetic negative selection, after which naive cells were positively selected on CD45RA and the negative fraction was taken as the memory subset. After blood collection by leukapheresis, PBMCs were isolated using Ficoll-Histopaque density gradient centrifugation and then cryopreserved in the vapor phase of liquid nitrogen. Analytical flow cytometry was used to check the purity and quantity of each magnetically sorted T cell population. Each sorted fraction had its genomic DNA isolated and then quantified by UV absorbance on a Nanodrop 2000c. CDR1 and CDR2, looked up from the germline V gene, are SGHRS and YFSETQ. The CDR3 runs 15 amino acids, cysteine and phenylalanine included. Of all the DNA, just the CDR3 is kept, 45 bases in frame from base 1. Ends trimmed: V by 2 bases, J by 5 bases; bases unmatched to a gene: 9.

Remarks on this clone: Its antigen target is currently unknown. No much larger clone exists at a distance of one base, and base qualities are not known.

The chain is assembled from TRBV5-1 and TRBJ2-5; TRBD2 lines up with 7 middle nucleotides. This TCR derives from a young man in good health. Specimen: naive CD4+ T cells sorted from blood. The sample's cell subset or site label, in plain terms: CD45RA+ positively selected. At the DNA level, the sequence is TGCGCCAGCAGCTTAGCGGGAACCTTCGGGGAGACCCAGTACTTC. It codes for CASSLAGTFGETQYF.